This entry lists 25 T cell receptor beta chains sequenced from one sample in a study of blood T cell repertoires in COVID-19. Some clones are missing from TCRdb's copy, which holds only in-frame ones; the method was immunoSEQ multiplex PCR. Found here are 77,000 or so clones, more than 80% of them singletons; the top ten hold 5.1%. Sequences were obtained from peripheral blood. These receptors were obtained from an elderly man with acute or convalescent COVID-19.

The chain joins TRBV6-6 to TRBJ2-2; perhaps TRBD2 as D (5 bases). There are 12 residues in the CDR3. The ends were cut back, 5 bases at V and 7 bases at J, with 8 bases in the middle. From germline, CDR1 is MNHNY and CDR2 SVGAGI (reference sequence). The CDR3 sequence: CASSPRDGELFF. In nucleotides, the CDR3 is TGTGCCAGCAGTCCCCGGGACGGGGAGCTGTTTTTT.

The CDR3 reads CASSTGTGTEYF. CDR3 bases: TGTGCCAGTAGTACCGGGACAGGGACTGAGTACTTC. V is TRBV19 and J is TRBJ2-7, with 9 positions matching TRBD1. Per the germline V gene, CDR1 is LNHDA and CDR2 is SQIVND (reference sequence). The CDR3 loop spans 12 amino acids. J gave up 11 bases and V 4 bases, and 6 bases lay outside the gene matches.

This rearrangement joins TRBV6-5 to TRBJ1-6, with a weak D call TRBD1 (6 bases). The germline V and J ends were trimmed by 2 bases and 7 bases, with 12 bases remaining between them. The CDR3 covers 15 residues. Per the germline V gene, CDR1 is MNHEY and CDR2 is SVGAGI. CDR3 protein: CASSYVTGRNSPLHF. The CDR3 DNA reads TGTGCCAGCAGTTACGTCACAGGGAGAAATTCACCCCTCCACTTT.

Only one count was recorded for this clone. Other nucleotide sequences from this sample produce the same CDR3. The rearrangement uses TRBV11-2 and TRBJ2-5; TRBD1 matches at 10 bases. The CDR3 spans 16 residues. The germline CDR1 and CDR2 sequences are SGHAT and FQNNGV. Trimming cost V 3 bases and J 2 bases; bases outside gene matches: 6. CDR3 coding DNA: TGTGCCAGCAGCTTTTTCGAGGACAGGGGGCAAGAGACCCAGTACTTC. Protein sequence: CASSFFEDRGQETQYF.

The chain uses TRBV30 and TRBJ1-5, with 9 bases matching TRBD1. V lost 4 bases and J lost 7; bases outside the gene matches: 5. The length of the CDR3 is 13 residues. Germline values: CDR1 GTSNPN, CDR2 SVGIG (reference sequence). The CDR3 sequence is CAWNPTGGQPQHF. As DNA, the CDR3 is TGTGCCTGGAACCCGACAGGGGGACAGCCCCAGCATTTT.

The chain uses TRBV3-1 (or the pseudogene TRBV3-2) and TRBJ2-7; 9 bases map to TRBD1. The ends lost 4 bases at V and 5 bases at J; junction bases unmatched: 9. This CDR3 is 15 amino acids long. CDR1 is LGHDT, CDR2 YNNKEL, per germline (reference sequence). CDR3 bases: TGTGCCAGCAGCCCTCCGGGACAGGGATTCCACGAGCAGTACTTC. Residues: CASSPPGQGFHEQYF.

V is TRBV12-5 and J is TRBJ2-5; TRBD1 might be the D (6 bases). Germline CDR1 reads LGHNT; CDR2 reads FRNRAP. Deletions cut 5 bases from V and 3 bases from J, with 19 bases between. This CDR3 has 16 amino acids. The CDR3 is CASGDLFDRLEETQYF. Written as DNA, the CDR3 is TGTGCTAGTGGTGACCTCTTTGACAGGCTGGAAGAGACCCAGTACTTC.

The V call is TRBV7-7, the J call TRBJ2-5; D is ambiguous. CDR3 size: 14 residues. The germline gives CDR1 SSHAT, CDR2 FNYEAQ (reference sequence). The V end was cut by 1 base, the J end by 2 bases, with 8 bases between. In DNA, the CDR3 is TGTGCCAGCAGCTTAGAGTTACAACAAGAGACCCAGTACTTC. Its translation: CASSLELQQETQYF.

The genes are TRBV5-1 and TRBJ2-6; 8 positions agree with TRBD1. The CDR3 consists of 18 residues. Germline V gene lookup returns CDR1 SGHRS and CDR2 YFSETQ. The trim removed 1 base at V and 0 bases at J, leaving 6 bases unmatched. CDR3 sequence (DNA): TGCGCCAGCAGCTTGATGGGACAGGCGATCTCTGGGGCCAACGTCCTGACTTTC. Encoded protein: CASSLMGQAISGANVLTF.

This clone was counted between two and nine times. The chain is built from TRBV6-6 and TRBJ2-1; tentative D call: TRBD1 (6 bases). This CDR3 spans 15 amino acids. With 2 bases removed from V and 10 bases from J, the gap between germline ends came to 18 bases. Germline V gene data show CDR1 as MNHNY and CDR2 as SVGAGI (reference sequence). The CDR3 here is CASSYEGGRVGEQFF. CDR3 nucleotides: TGTGCCAGCAGTTACGAAGGGGGACGGGTAGGGGAGCAGTTCTTC.

The genes are TRBV10-3 and TRBJ1-3, with 9 bases identical to TRBD1. V gave up 10 bases and J gave up 3 bases; unmatched junction bases: 4. The CDR3 has 13 amino acids. CDR1 is ENHRY, CDR2 SYGVKD, per germline. For the CDR3, the DNA is TGTGCCACTAGGACAGGGGATGGAAACACCATATATTTT. Protein sequence: CATRTGDGNTIYF.

The chain combines TRBV11-3 with TRBJ2-5, with TRBD1 identical over 7 bases. This CDR3 comprises 15 residues. CDR1 and CDR2 (germline): SGHNT, YENEEA. After removal of 3 bases from V and 1 base from J, the junction contained 5 bases not matched to a gene. This chain's CDR3 is CASSLLTGSQETQYF. In DNA form, the CDR3 reads TGTGCCAGCAGCTTGTTGACAGGGTCCCAAGAGACCCAGTACTTC.

The sample holds one count of this clone. The rearrangement joins TRBV27 to TRBJ1-3; no reliable D call. CDR3 length: 16 residues. V was pared by 0 bases and J by 2 bases, with 11 bases between. Germline V gives CDR1 MNHEY, CDR2 SMNVEV (reference sequence). CDR3 sequence (DNA): TGTGCCAGCAGTTTATCACCCCAGATGACTGGAAACACCATATATTTT. This gives the protein CASSLSPQMTGNTIYF.

The CDR3 region has the DNA TGTGCCAGTAGTATTAGCGGGATTGTTTACAATGAGCAGTTCTTC. As protein: CASSISGIVYNEQFF. This chain uses TRBV19 with TRBJ2-1, with 8 bases aligning to TRBD2. Germline assignment: CDR1 LNHDA and CDR2 SQIVND (reference sequence). Germline trimming cut 3 bases from V and 4 bases from J; bases unmatched to any gene: 5. The CDR3 runs to 15 residues.

The genes are TRBV7-2 and TRBJ2-1; TRBD2 matches 11 bases. The CDR3 runs to 14 residues. Germline V gene sequence: CDR1 SGHTA, CDR2 FQGNSA. V was clipped by 5 bases and J by 6 bases; unmatched bases: 3. The CDR3 DNA follows: TGTGCCAGCAGCCGGACTAGCGGGTTCAATGAGCAGTTCTTC. Its translation: CASSRTSGFNEQFF.

A remark on this clone: The junction and the germline gene differ at one end; a read error may be behind it. The chain is built from TRBV6-5 and TRBJ1-4; possible D gene TRBD1, 5 bases. The germline gives CDR1 MNHEY, CDR2 SVGAGI. The CDR3 sequence is 15 residues long. As DNA, the CDR3 is TGTGCCACCAGTTTAGAGTGGGGGGTCCATGAAAAACTGTTTTTT. This translates into CATSLEWGVHEKLFF.

This clone has more than one count but fewer than ten. V gene TRBV7-8 combines with J gene TRBJ2-1, with 7 bases identical to TRBD2. V dropped 5 bases and J dropped 6; count of bases not matched to a gene: 10. Germline V gene sequence: CDR1 SGHVS, CDR2 FQNEAQ. The CDR3 has 15 amino acids. CDR3 DNA: TGTGCCAGCAGCCTACTAGCGTCGGGGTCCAATGAGCAGTTCTTC. It specifies CASSLLASGSNEQFF.

V gene TRBV2 combines with J gene TRBJ2-5, with 7 bases identical to TRBD1. Germline CDR1 is SNHLY and CDR2 is FYNNEI. The CDR3 runs to 14 residues. V gave up 3 bases and J gave up 0 bases; unmatched junction bases: 1. This chain's CDR3 is CASSETGNQETQYF. The CDR3 DNA reads TGTGCCAGCAGTGAGACAGGGAACCAAGAGACCCAGTACTTC. The variable domain in full, with the rest retrieved from reference TRBV2 and TRBJ2-5, is EPEVTQTPSHQVTQMGQEVILRCVPISNHLYFYWYRQILGQKVEFLVSFYNNEISEKSEIFDDQFSVERPDGSNFTLKIRSTKLEDSAMYFCASSETGNQETQYFGPGTRLLVL.

V and J are TRBV18 and TRBJ1-5; 8 nucleotides agree with TRBD1. Per germline, CDR1 KGHSH and CDR2 LQKENI. J was trimmed by 4 bases and V by 3 bases; bases with no gene match: 5. CDR3 size: 15 residues. The chain's CDR3 is CASSPDRAANQPQHF. CDR3 bases: TGTGCCAGCTCACCGGACAGGGCAGCAAATCAGCCCCAGCATTTT. Filled out from reference TRBV18 and TRBJ1-5, the complete variable domain reads NAGVMQNPRHLVRRRGQEARLRCSPMKGHSHVYWYRQLPEEGLKFMVYLQKENIIDESGMPKERFSAEFPKEGPSILRIQQVVRGDSAAYFCASSPDRAANQPQHFGDGTRLSIL.

The rearrangement links TRBV7-9 to TRBJ1-6; the D is unclear. Germline V gene data show CDR1 as SEHNR and CDR2 as FQNEAQ (reference sequence). CDR3 length equals 13 residues. V lost 3 bases and J lost 7, with 7 bases in between. CDR3 bases: TGTGCCAGCAGCTTGAGAGAGAATTCACCCCTCCACTTT. Translating it yields CASSLRENSPLHF.

This clone was observed a single time. The chain links TRBV28 to TRBJ2-3, with D perhaps TRBD1 (5 bases). Germline CDR1 is MDHEN and CDR2 is SYDVKM. The CDR3 totals 13 residues. V dropped 8 bases and J dropped 1 base, with 10 bases sitting between them. CDR3 DNA sequence: TGTGCCAGCTGGACAAGGCGCACAGATACGCAGTATTTT. It yields the protein CASWTRRTDTQYF.

The rearrangement joins TRBV6-1 to TRBJ2-3; 14 bases are a match to TRBD2. This CDR3 has 17 amino acids. Germline loops: CDR1 MNHNS, CDR2 SASEGT. Trimming cost V 2 bases and J 7 bases; bases outside gene matches: 8. The CDR3: CASSERRTSGGYNTQYF. The DNA for the CDR3 is TGTGCCAGCAGTGAAAGAAGGACTAGCGGGGGGTATAATACGCAGTATTTT.

The J gene is TRBJ2-7, the V gene TRBV9; 14 bases are shared with TRBD2. This CDR3 has 15 residues. CDR1 and CDR2 from the germline V gene are SGDLS and YYNGEE. V shed 2 bases, J shed 5 bases, and the junction held 3 bases outside the gene matches. The CDR3 spells CASSVGGLAGDEQYF. In nucleotides, the CDR3 is TGTGCCAGCAGCGTTGGGGGACTAGCGGGGGACGAGCAGTACTTC.

This chain's CDR3 is CASSLDPGVTDTQYF. In DNA, the CDR3 is TGTGCCAGCAGCTTAGACCCGGGGGTCACAGATACGCAGTATTTT. This sequence joins TRBV11-3 and TRBJ2-3; possibly TRBD2 for D (6 bases). The CDR3 extends over 15 amino acids. Germline lookup yields CDR1 SGHNT and CDR2 YENEEA. Trimming took 0 bases from V and 2 from J, leaving 9 bases between them.

This chain joins TRBV6-1 and TRBJ2-7, with TRBD1 matching over 7 bases. The ends lost 2 bases at V and 5 bases at J; junction bases unmatched: 12. Germline values: CDR1 MNHNS, CDR2 SASEGT. The CDR3 covers 16 residues. CDR3 sequence reads: CASSEKSTGLKDEQYF. The CDR3, as DNA: TGTGCCAGCAGTGAAAAGTCGACAGGGCTAAAGGACGAGCAGTACTTC.